These 19 T cell receptor beta chains were sequenced from one sample in a study of T cells in Graves' hyperthyroidism and ophthalmopathy. Researchers amplified the TCR beta CDR3 regions from RNA transcripts. The HTBI set primed first-round TCR CDR3 RT-PCR. TCRdb processed the multiplex PCR reads anew with MiXCR; each CDR3 protein has one entry. Of about 350,000 distinct CDR3 sequences in the sample, more than 11% were seen once. Sample: blood. The receptors were gathered from a woman aged 25 to 39 with Graves' hyperthyroidism.

A few counts support this clonotype. In nucleotides, the CDR3 is TGTGCCAGCAGCTTAATGGCGGCGGGTGGCCTTGGTGAGCAGTTCTTC. It specifies CASSLMAAGGLGEQFF. The J gene is TRBJ2-1, the V gene TRBV7-3; D might be TRBD2 (5 bases). From germline, CDR1 is SGHTA and CDR2 FQGTGA. The V end was cut by 1 base, the J end by 9 bases, with 19 bases between. This CDR3 has 16 residues. Combining the CDR3 with reference TRBV7-3 and TRBJ2-1 gives the whole variable domain GAGVSQTPSNKVTEKGKYVELRCDPISGHTALYWYRQSLGQGPEFLIYFQGTGAADDSGLPNDRFFAVRPEGSVSTLKIQRTERGDSAVYLCASSLMAAGGLGEQFFGPGTRLTVL.

This chain connects TRBV20-1 to TRBJ1-5; 10 bases line up with TRBD1. Trimming removed 1 base from V and 1 base from J; junction bases left unmatched: 13. This CDR3 has 19 amino acids. CDR1 DFQATT and CDR2 SNEGSKA come from the germline V gene (reference sequence). For the CDR3, the DNA is TGCAGTGCTAGAGTAGGGGGTCCCGGGACAGGGGCAAGCAATCAGCCCCAGCATTTT. Translating gives CSARVGGPGTGASNQPQHF.

This clonotype came up many times. The rearrangement joins TRBV10-1 to TRBJ2-5; D ambiguous. Germline CDR1 reads WNHNN; CDR2 reads SYGVQD (reference sequence). V lost 0 bases and J 0 bases, leaving 8 bases between the germline ends. The CDR3 loop spans 15 amino acids. CDR3 protein: CASSESGDYQETQYF. CDR3 DNA: TGCGCCAGCAGTGAGTCGGGCGATTACCAAGAGACCCAGTACTTC.

V is TRBV29-1 and J is TRBJ2-3, with 7 bases identical to TRBD1. V was pared by 6 bases and J by 6 bases, with 9 bases of the junction left unmatched. CDR3 length equals 13 residues. Germline CDR1 and CDR2: SQVTM and ANQGSEA. The CDR3 DNA reads as TGCAGCGTATCGACAGGGTGGGGGGATACGCAGTATTTT. Residues: CSVSTGWGDTQYF.

This clonotype was seen many times. V gene TRBV6-1 combines with J gene TRBJ1-2; D might be TRBD1 (5 bases). Germline values: CDR1 MNHNS, CDR2 SASEGT. The V gene lost 11 bases and the J gene lost 2 bases, with 18 bases spanning the gap. The CDR3 spans 14 residues. The CDR3 sequence is CAARMLGGNYGYTF. The CDR3 DNA follows: TGTGCCGCCCGTATGCTGGGGGGGAACTATGGCTACACCTTC.

This clonotype was observed at least ten times. The chain has TRBV7-9 and TRBJ2-2; D not resolved. The CDR3 loop spans 12 amino acids. V shed 8 bases and J shed 5 bases, with 9 bases lying between them. CDR1 is SEHNR, CDR2 FQNEAQ, per germline (reference sequence). CDR3 sequence: CASVLPTGELFF. The CDR3 nucleotides are TGTGCCAGCGTCCTGCCAACCGGGGAGCTGTTTTTT.

V gene TRBV5-1 combines with J gene TRBJ2-5; 7 nucleotides agree with TRBD1. This CDR3 is 17 amino acids long. V gave up 4 bases and J gave up 5 bases; unmatched junction bases: 17. Germline CDR1 and CDR2: SGHRS and YFSETQ. The CDR3 is CASSNRPGTVGTETQYF. In nucleotides, the CDR3 is TGCGCCAGCAGCAATCGTCCCGGGACAGTGGGTACGGAGACCCAGTACTTC.

The chain carries TRBV29-1 and TRBJ2-6; TRBD1 matches 9 bases. V lost 3 bases and J lost 1; bases outside the gene matches: 7. The germline CDR1 and CDR2 sequences are SQVTM and ANQGSEA. CDR3 length equals 17 residues. The chain's CDR3 is CSVEAGTGKSGANVLTF. The CDR3 DNA sequence: TGCAGCGTTGAGGCCGGGACAGGGAAGTCTGGGGCCAACGTCCTGACTTTC.

This clonotype was seen more than once but under ten times. The gene calls are TRBV15 and TRBJ2-7; the D is unclear. The CDR3 has 13 residues. The germline V gene has CDR1 LNHNV and CDR2 YYDKDF (reference sequence). The V end lost 1 base, the J end lost 3 bases, and 7 bases lay between the germline ends. The DNA of the CDR3 is TGTGCCACCAGCAGAGTTGGTGGCTACGAGCAGTACTTC. As protein: CATSRVGGYEQYF.

In this sample, this clonotype turned up many times. This rearrangement joins TRBV20-1 to TRBJ2-5; perhaps TRBD1 as D (5 bases). Trimming took 3 bases from V and 3 from J, leaving 11 bases between them. The CDR3 covers 13 residues. The germline V gene encodes CDR1 DFQATT and CDR2 SNEGSKA (reference sequence). The CDR3 bases are TGCAGTGCTAGTTTTGGCAGGGAAGAGACCCAGTACTTC. Amino acids: CSASFGREETQYF.

This clonotype occurred many times. V gene TRBV2 combines with J gene TRBJ1-4, with TRBD1 matching 9 bases. Germline assignment: CDR1 SNHLY and CDR2 FYNNEI. The CDR3 is 13 amino acids. The DNA for the CDR3 is TGTGCAGCGAGTTGGACAGGGGATGAAAAACTGTTTTTT. Protein: CAASWTGDEKLFF.

This clonotype was found many times. The J gene is TRBJ2-2, the V gene TRBV29-1; 7 bases fit TRBD1. Trimming at V came to 5 bases and at J to 2 bases, leaving 8 bases not matched to a gene. In germline, CDR1 is SQVTM, CDR2 ANQGSEA. The CDR3 is 15 amino acids. CDR3 region: CSVPSGQINTGELFF. The DNA of the CDR3 is TGCAGCGTTCCCTCGGGACAGATAAACACCGGGGAGCTGTTTTTT.

A remark on this clonotype: An end of the junction does not agree with germline; a read error may underlie this. This chain uses TRBV10-3 with TRBJ2-2, with 10 bases fitting TRBD2. This CDR3 is 14 amino acids long. Germline V gives CDR1 ENHRY, CDR2 SYGVKD. The CDR3 here is CAIQREGPTGELLF. The CDR3 DNA reads as TGTGCCATCCAGCGGGAGGGCCCGACCGGGGAGCTGCTTTTT.

The chain recombines TRBV29-1 with TRBJ2-2, with D perhaps matching TRBD2 (5 bases). V was pared by 6 bases and J by 0 bases, with 11 bases between. The CDR3 runs to 14 residues. The germline gives CDR1 SQVTM, CDR2 ANQGSEA. CDR3 in amino acids: CSVSGVSNTGELFF. The CDR3 DNA sequence: TGCAGCGTGTCCGGGGTATCGAACACCGGGGAGCTGTTTTTT.

This clonotype was counted ten times or more. V usage is TRBV27 and J usage is TRBJ2-1, with D maybe TRBD1 (5 bases). The germline V gene encodes CDR1 MNHEY and CDR2 SMNVEV (reference sequence). There are 13 residues in the CDR3. The V end was cut by 3 bases, the J end by 6 bases, with 9 bases between. The chain's CDR3 is CASSFGAVNEQFF. The CDR3 bases are TGTGCCAGCAGTTTTGGGGCGGTCAATGAGCAGTTCTTC.

This sequence joins TRBV6-1 and TRBJ1-5, with no clear D. This CDR3 has 14 amino acids. The V and J ends lost 8 bases and 0 bases respectively, with 11 bases between them. The germline V gene encodes CDR1 MNHNS and CDR2 SASEGT. CDR3 bases: TGTGCCAGCCAACCCCGGTATAGCAATCAGCCCCAGCATTTT. Translated: CASQPRYSNQPQHF.

This clonotype was seen ten or more times. The chain links TRBV11-2 to TRBJ2-7, with 7 bases identical to TRBD2. The CDR3 length is 14 residues. Germline values: CDR1 SGHAT, CDR2 FQNNGV. V was pared by 1 base and J by 2 bases, with 2 bases of the junction left unmatched. CDR3 loop: CASSLAGLAYEQYF. The CDR3 DNA reads as TGTGCCAGCAGCTTAGCAGGACTAGCCTACGAGCAGTACTTC.

This clonotype has only a few counts. This chain joins TRBV28 and TRBJ2-7; D gene uncertain. Germline CDR1 MDHEN, CDR2 SYDVKM. This CDR3 spans 14 amino acids. The V end was cut by 1 base, the J end by 4 bases, with 11 bases between. The CDR3 loop is CASSLFGQSYEQYF. The CDR3 region has the DNA TGTGCCAGCAGTTTATTTGGGCAGTCTTACGAGCAGTACTTC.

About this clonotype: This clone may be a read error of a much larger clone one base away. The CDR3 coding sequence is TGTGCCAGCAGCCCACAAGCCGGGGTTGGAGAGACCCAGTACTTC. Protein sequence: CASSPQAGVGETQYF. V gene TRBV7-9 combines with J gene TRBJ2-5; maybe TRBD2 (5 bases). The germline gives CDR1 SEHNR, CDR2 FQNEAQ (reference sequence). V was cut by 5 bases and J by 4 bases, with 17 bases left in between. This CDR3 has 15 amino acids.